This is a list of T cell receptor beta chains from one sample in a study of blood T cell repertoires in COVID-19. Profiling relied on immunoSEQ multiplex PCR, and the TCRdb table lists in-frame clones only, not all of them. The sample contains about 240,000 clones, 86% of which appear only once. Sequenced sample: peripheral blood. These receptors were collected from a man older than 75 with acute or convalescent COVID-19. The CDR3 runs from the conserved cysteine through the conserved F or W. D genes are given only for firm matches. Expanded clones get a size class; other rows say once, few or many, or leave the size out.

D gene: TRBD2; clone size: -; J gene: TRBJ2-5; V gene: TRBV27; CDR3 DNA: TGTGCCAGCAGCCCAGCGGGAGGGCGGGAGACCCAGTACTTC; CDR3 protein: CASSPAGGRETQYF
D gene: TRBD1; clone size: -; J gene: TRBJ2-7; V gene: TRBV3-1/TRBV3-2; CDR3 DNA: TGTGCCAGCAGCCAAGGGACAGGGGCCCCCTACGAGCAGTACTTC; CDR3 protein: CASSQGTGAPYEQYF
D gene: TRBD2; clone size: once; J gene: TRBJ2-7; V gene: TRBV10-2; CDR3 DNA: TGCGCCAGCAAGGGACTAAGTTACGAGCAGTACTTC; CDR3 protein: CASKGLSYEQYF
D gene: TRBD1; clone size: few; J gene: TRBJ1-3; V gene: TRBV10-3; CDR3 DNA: TGTGCCATCAGACAAGACAGGGCTTCTGGAAACACCATATATTTT; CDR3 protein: CAIRQDRASGNTIYF
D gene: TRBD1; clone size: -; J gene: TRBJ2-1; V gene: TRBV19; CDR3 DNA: TGTGCCAGTACCAAGTTTTTTGGTGGACAGGGAGGCAATGAGCAGTTCTTC; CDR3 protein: CASTKFFGGQGGNEQFF
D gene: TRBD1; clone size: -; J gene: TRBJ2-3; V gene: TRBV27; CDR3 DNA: TGTGCCAGCACCCTGACCCCGGGACAGCGCACAGATACGCAGTATTTT; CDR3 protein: CASTLTPGQRTDTQYF
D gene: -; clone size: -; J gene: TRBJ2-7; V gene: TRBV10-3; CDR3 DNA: TGTGCCATCAGCCCCGACAGCTACGAGCAGTACTTC; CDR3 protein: CAISPDSYEQYF
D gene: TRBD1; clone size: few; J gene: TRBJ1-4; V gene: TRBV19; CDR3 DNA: TGTGCCAGTAGTGTACAGGGGGCGAGGGAGGAAAAACTGTTTTTT; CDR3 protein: CASSVQGAREEKLFF
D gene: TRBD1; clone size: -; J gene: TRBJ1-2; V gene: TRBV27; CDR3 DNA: TGTGCCAGCCGGGACAGGGGAGGTGGCTACACCTTC; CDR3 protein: CASRDRGGGYTF
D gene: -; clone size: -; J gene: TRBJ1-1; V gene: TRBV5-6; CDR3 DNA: TGTGCCAGCAGCCCCCTAGATCGGGGTAATGAAGCTTTCTTT; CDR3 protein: CASSPLDRGNEAFF